A selection of T cell receptor beta chains follows, all from one sample in a study of shared clonotypes between healthy human individuals. Clones were sequenced by immunoSEQ multiplex PCR, and TCRdb holds only the in-frame ones, with some missing. The sample lists some 900,000 clones, roughly 72% seen once, with around 1.4% in the top ten. The sample comprised memory CD4+ T cells sorted from blood. The receptors here all came from a man in his late teens or twenties in good health. The CDR3 runs from the conserved cysteine through the conserved F or W. Fields, in order: D gene, V gene, J gene, clone size, CDR3 DNA, CDR3 protein. The D gene is left open where the match is weak. Only some rows state a clone size, as once, few, many or a class for expanded clones.

d_call: -; v_call: TRBV2; j_call: TRBJ2-7; clone_size: -; cdr3_nt: TGTGCCAGCAGCCCCCCGGGCGAGCAGTACTTC; cdr3_aa: CASSPPGEQYF
d_call: -; v_call: TRBV7-9; j_call: TRBJ1-4; clone_size: -; cdr3_nt: TGTGCCAGCAGCTTAGGACCCACGGGAGGCCCTAATGAAAAACTGTTTTTT; cdr3_aa: CASSLGPTGGPNEKLFF
d_call: TRBD2; v_call: TRBV4-1; j_call: TRBJ2-1; clone_size: few; cdr3_nt: TGCGCCAGCAGCCGAGGGTCTAGCGGGTCCTACAATGAGCAGTTCTTC; cdr3_aa: CASSRGSSGSYNEQFF
d_call: -; v_call: TRBV6-1; j_call: TRBJ1-2; clone_size: -; cdr3_nt: TGTGCCAGCAGTGAAGGGCGGAGGGCCAACTCGCCCCCTGGCTACACCTTC; cdr3_aa: CASSEGRRANSPPGYTF
d_call: -; v_call: TRBV6-9; j_call: TRBJ1-2; clone_size: once; cdr3_nt: TGTGCCAGCAGTCCGACTGGGCCCCGGGATCGGAAATATGGCTACACCTTC; cdr3_aa: CASSPTGPRDRKYGYTF
d_call: -; v_call: TRBV19; j_call: TRBJ2-5; clone_size: -; cdr3_nt: TGTGCCAGTAGTAAAAACAGACAAGAGACCCAGTACTTC; cdr3_aa: CASSKNRQETQYF
d_call: -; v_call: TRBV4-1; j_call: TRBJ2-1; clone_size: -; cdr3_nt: TGCGCCAGCAGCCAAGATGCGGGGGCGTCCTACAATGAGCAGTTCTTC; cdr3_aa: CASSQDAGASYNEQFF
d_call: TRBD1; v_call: TRBV28; j_call: TRBJ2-7; clone_size: -; cdr3_nt: TGTGCCAGCAGCGACTCGGGACAGATTCTCTACGAGCAGTACTTC; cdr3_aa: CASSDSGQILYEQYF
d_call: TRBD2; v_call: TRBV5-1; j_call: TRBJ2-3; clone_size: -; cdr3_nt: TGCGCCAGCAGCGACCCTAGCGGGGGGTTCACAGATACGCAGTATTTT; cdr3_aa: CASSDPSGGFTDTQYF
d_call: TRBD1; v_call: TRBV7-9; j_call: TRBJ1-2; clone_size: -; cdr3_nt: TGTGCCAGCAGTCTCTCGGGACAGCTCTACACCTTC; cdr3_aa: CASSLSGQLYTF
d_call: -; v_call: TRBV19; j_call: TRBJ2-7; clone_size: few; cdr3_nt: TGTGCCAGTAGTATCACAGGGGGGGTCTACGAGCAGTACTTC; cdr3_aa: CASSITGGVYEQYF
d_call: -; v_call: TRBV11-2; j_call: TRBJ2-3; clone_size: -; cdr3_nt: TGTGCCAGCAGCCGAGACGGACCCACAGATACGCAGTATTTT; cdr3_aa: CASSRDGPTDTQYF
d_call: -; v_call: TRBV28; j_call: TRBJ1-1; clone_size: -; cdr3_nt: TGTGCCAGCAGCCCGGGACACCAGAACACTGAAGCTTTCTTT; cdr3_aa: CASSPGHQNTEAFF
d_call: -; v_call: TRBV7-2; j_call: TRBJ1-6; clone_size: -; cdr3_nt: TGTGCCAGCAGCGGGGGGAGTTCACCCCTCCACTTT; cdr3_aa: CASSGGSSPLHF
d_call: -; v_call: TRBV7-9; j_call: TRBJ2-3; clone_size: -; cdr3_nt: TGTGCCAGCAGCTTAGGATCTAAGGAGGGACAGTACACAGATACGCAGTATTTT; cdr3_aa: CASSLGSKEGQYTDTQYF
d_call: -; v_call: TRBV27; j_call: TRBJ2-5; clone_size: -; cdr3_nt: TGTGCCAGCAGTCCAACCCTCTTAACGGTGGGGAATAAGACCCAGTACTTC; cdr3_aa: CASSPTLLTVGNKTQYF
d_call: -; v_call: TRBV11-2; j_call: TRBJ2-7; clone_size: once; cdr3_nt: TGTGCCAGCAGCCCGACCCGGGCCTACGAGCAGTACTTC; cdr3_aa: CASSPTRAYEQYF
d_call: -; v_call: TRBV13; j_call: TRBJ2-1; clone_size: -; cdr3_nt: TGTGCCAGCAGCTTACTAGTGGACTACTCTCCTGATGAGCAGTTCTTC; cdr3_aa: CASSLLVDYSPDEQFF
d_call: -; v_call: TRBV10-3; j_call: TRBJ2-7; clone_size: -; cdr3_nt: TGTGCCATCAGTGACAGGGGTGGCTCCTACGAGCAGTACTTC; cdr3_aa: CAISDRGGSYEQYF
d_call: -; v_call: TRBV2; j_call: TRBJ2-3; clone_size: few; cdr3_nt: TGTGCCAGCAGTGAATCCCCGGCGAGAGCAGATACGCAGTATTTT; cdr3_aa: CASSESPARADTQYF
d_call: -; v_call: TRBV6-6; j_call: TRBJ2-3; clone_size: -; cdr3_nt: TGTGCCAGCAGTTACAACCGGGATACGCAGTATTTT; cdr3_aa: CASSYNRDTQYF
d_call: -; v_call: TRBV5-6; j_call: TRBJ1-3; clone_size: -; cdr3_nt: TGTGCCAGCAGCTTGGTGGGCACTTACTCTGGAAACACCATATATTTT; cdr3_aa: CASSLVGTYSGNTIYF
d_call: -; v_call: TRBV29-1; j_call: TRBJ1-5; clone_size: once; cdr3_nt: TGCAGCGTTCCCAGGGCCTGGGAGCCCCAGCATTTT; cdr3_aa: CSVPRAWEPQHF
d_call: TRBD1; v_call: TRBV2; j_call: TRBJ1-2; clone_size: -; cdr3_nt: TGTGCCAGCACCCCACAGGGGGCAGCCTATGGCTACACCTTC; cdr3_aa: CASTPQGAAYGYTF
d_call: TRBD2; v_call: TRBV5-1; j_call: TRBJ2-1; clone_size: -; cdr3_nt: TGCGCCAGCACCGAACTAGCGGGGGAGTCCTACAATGAGCAGTTCTTC; cdr3_aa: CASTELAGESYNEQFF
d_call: -; v_call: TRBV6-1; j_call: TRBJ1-5; clone_size: many; cdr3_nt: TGTGCCACCTCTAAAATCGGGGGCGCTAGCCAGCCCCAGCATTTT; cdr3_aa: CATSKIGGASQPQHF
d_call: -; v_call: TRBV5-6; j_call: TRBJ2-1; clone_size: -; cdr3_nt: TGTGCCAGCAGCTTGTGGGGCAGGGTAGGAAACAATGAGCAGTTCTTC; cdr3_aa: CASSLWGRVGNNEQFF
d_call: -; v_call: TRBV6-5; j_call: TRBJ1-1; clone_size: -; cdr3_nt: TGTGCCAGCAGACCCTTAGGGGGGCGAGGAGCTTTCTTT; cdr3_aa: CASRPLGGRGAFF
d_call: -; v_call: TRBV7-2; j_call: TRBJ1-4; clone_size: -; cdr3_nt: TGTGCCAGCAGCTTAGCGCGTAGACCTAATGAAAAACTGTTTTTT; cdr3_aa: CASSLARRPNEKLFF
d_call: -; v_call: TRBV10-1; j_call: TRBJ2-2; clone_size: -; cdr3_nt: TGCGCCAGCAGTGCACAACCCGGGACATCGAACACCGGGGAGCTGTTTTTT; cdr3_aa: CASSAQPGTSNTGELFF
d_call: -; v_call: TRBV30; j_call: TRBJ2-7; clone_size: -; cdr3_nt: TGTGCCTGGAGTGTTGTGTCCGCGGGCGTTCGGTCCTACGAGCAGTACTTC; cdr3_aa: CAWSVVSAGVRSYEQYF
d_call: TRBD2; v_call: TRBV6-6; j_call: TRBJ2-7; clone_size: -; cdr3_nt: TGTGCCAGCAGGGCCAGCGGGGGGGTAAACTACGAGCAGTACTTC; cdr3_aa: CASRASGGVNYEQYF
d_call: TRBD1; v_call: TRBV27; j_call: TRBJ2-3; clone_size: -; cdr3_nt: TGTGCCAGCAGTTCTCGGACAGGAGGAACGACTTATACGCAGTATTTT; cdr3_aa: CASSSRTGGTTYTQYF
d_call: -; v_call: TRBV18; j_call: TRBJ1-1; clone_size: -; cdr3_nt: TGTGCCAGCTCACCACAGACAGGTCAGGTGAACACTGAAGCTTTCTTT; cdr3_aa: CASSPQTGQVNTEAFF
d_call: -; v_call: TRBV7-2; j_call: TRBJ2-2; clone_size: many; cdr3_nt: TGTGCCAGCAGCCCCCGGGGATCGGACACCGGGGAGCTGTTTTTT; cdr3_aa: CASSPRGSDTGELFF
d_call: -; v_call: TRBV25-1; j_call: TRBJ1-6; clone_size: -; cdr3_nt: TGTGCCAGCAGTGGACTCGTACTGGGCTCCTATAATTCACCCCTCCACTTT; cdr3_aa: CASSGLVLGSYNSPLHF
d_call: -; v_call: TRBV10-1; j_call: TRBJ1-4; clone_size: -; cdr3_nt: TGCGCCAGCAGTGTCAGGGGCCTGTTTTTT; cdr3_aa: CASSVRGLFF
d_call: -; v_call: TRBV12-5; j_call: TRBJ2-1; clone_size: -; cdr3_nt: TGTGCTAGTGGTCCAAGTGTGGGAGAATGGAATGAGCAGTTCTTC; cdr3_aa: CASGPSVGEWNEQFF
d_call: -; v_call: TRBV29-1; j_call: TRBJ2-3; clone_size: -; cdr3_nt: TGCAGCGTTGAGGCTACGCCAGATACGCAGTATTTT; cdr3_aa: CSVEATPDTQYF
d_call: -; v_call: TRBV4-2; j_call: TRBJ1-2; clone_size: -; cdr3_nt: TGTGCCAGCAGCCAAGTCGAGTTTTATGGCTACACCTTC; cdr3_aa: CASSQVEFYGYTF
d_call: -; v_call: TRBV30; j_call: TRBJ2-4; clone_size: -; cdr3_nt: TGTGCCTGGAGTATGGGGGGGCCCAAAAACATTCAGTACTTC; cdr3_aa: CAWSMGGPKNIQYF
d_call: -; v_call: TRBV2; j_call: TRBJ2-5; clone_size: -; cdr3_nt: TGTGCCAGCCGGGAGCGTCAGGAGACCCAGTACTTC; cdr3_aa: CASRERQETQYF
d_call: TRBD2; v_call: TRBV18; j_call: TRBJ2-5; clone_size: -; cdr3_nt: TGTGCCAGCTCACCCGGTTTACTAGCGGGATTCCAAGAGACCCAGTACTTC; cdr3_aa: CASSPGLLAGFQETQYF
d_call: -; v_call: TRBV11-2; j_call: TRBJ1-6; clone_size: -; cdr3_nt: TGTGCCAGCAGCTTAACGGAGTTATCACCCCTCCACTTT; cdr3_aa: CASSLTELSPLHF
d_call: TRBD2; v_call: TRBV5-1; j_call: TRBJ2-5; clone_size: -; cdr3_nt: TGCGCCAGCAGCAATTACGGGGGGGCCCGGGAGACCCAGTACTTC; cdr3_aa: CASSNYGGARETQYF
d_call: TRBD1; v_call: TRBV19; j_call: TRBJ2-1; clone_size: -; cdr3_nt: TGTGCCAGTAGTACCCCACAGGGGGATCCTAGCTCCTACAATGAGCAGTTCTTC; cdr3_aa: CASSTPQGDPSSYNEQFF
d_call: -; v_call: TRBV6-6; j_call: TRBJ1-1; clone_size: -; cdr3_nt: TGTGCCAGCAGTAATCCCCTGAACACTGAAGCTTTCTTT; cdr3_aa: CASSNPLNTEAFF
d_call: -; v_call: TRBV5-6; j_call: TRBJ2-7; clone_size: -; cdr3_nt: TGTGCCAGCAGCTTAAGGGGCTCCTACGAGCAGTACTTC; cdr3_aa: CASSLRGSYEQYF